This entry concerns a single T cell receptor beta chain. Its cognate antigen is unknown. One base away lies a much larger clone, so this may be a sequencing read error. Likely a read error: the CDR3 ends without its conserved phenylalanine or tryptophan. Trimming took 2 bases from V and 0 from J, leaving 7 bases between them. Germline V gives CDR1 SGHDN, CDR2 FVKESK. The CDR3 totals 15 residues. This sample is drawn from a study of glioma-infiltrating T cells. Across the whole study: WHO grade II oligodendrogliomas or astrocytomas, plus non-recurrent WHO grade IV glioblastomas, were sampled. Approximately 990,000 peripheral T cells were targeted at about 4- to 10-fold coverage.

Amplification of TCR alpha and beta CDR3 regions from RNA used iRepertoire nested multiplex PCR. TCRdb re-derived calls from the multiplex PCR reads in MiXCR, one entry per CDR3 protein. The data show approximately 400,000 distinct CDR3 sequences, more than 35% seen once. General observations from the study: Non-neoplastic patients had below-expected tissue-blood divergence, while all gliomas exceeded expectation. Patients with low tissue-blood divergence carried a signature set of shared blood CDR3 motifs.

This clonotype originated in a human donor with low-grade glioma or glioblastoma, undergoing nonglioma brain surgery, or in good health (not recorded which). The chain couples TRBV14 to TRBJ2-2; unclear D gene. The source material was glioma tissue, nonneoplastic brain tissue, or PBMCs (not recorded which). The CDR3 is CASSQSKANTGELFL. The CDR3 DNA sequence: TGTGCCAGCAGCCAATCAAAGGCGAACACCGGGGAGCTGTTTCTT.